Each of the 19 T cell receptor beta chains below was sequenced from the same sample in a study of T cells after yellow fever vaccination (dated by TCRdb to between 2019 and 2020). Receptor amplification or capture employed 5' RACE. The sequencer listed for this sample is Illumina HiSeq 2500. TCRdb reanalyzed the raw reads on its own, using fastp at Q25 for trimming and MiXCR for clone calling, and kept in-frame beta chains. Every CDR3 protein is listed once, alongside the most common genes and DNA of its rows. The sample records hundreds of thousands of distinct CDR3 sequences, around 12% of which are singletons. The top ten constitute approximately 15% of the sample. According to the study, the label for this sample's treatment or condition signals: live attenuated yellow fever vaccine strain. Material: PBMCs, obtained on the day of the yellow fever booster vaccination. The receptors stem from a man aged 30-40 years who received the YFV17D yellow fever vaccine.

This clonotype was detected only a few times. The chain couples TRBV12-3 or TRBV12-4 to TRBJ2-1; 15 bases agree with TRBD2. CDR3 length equals 15 residues. With 5 bases clipped from V and 9 bases from J, the junction kept 5 bases outside the gene matches. CDR3 coding DNA: TGTGCCAGCAGTCGGACTAGCGGGAGGGTCGGTGAGCAGTTCTTC. The encoded protein is CASSRTSGRVGEQFF.

The gene calls are TRBV28 and TRBJ2-5; D perhaps matches TRBD2 (6 bases). V lost 4 bases, J lost 5 bases, and 14 bases lay in between. Per the germline V gene, CDR1 is MDHEN and CDR2 is SYDVKM. CDR3 size: 14 residues. The CDR3 DNA is TGTGCCAGCAGTTCAGGAGGGCTGGGGGAGACCCAGTACTTC. Amino acids: CASSSGGLGETQYF.

This clonotype has a count of ten or more. The CDR3 region has the DNA TGTGCCAGCAGCTTAGGCCCTGGGAACACTGAAGCTTTCTTT. Its protein product is CASSLGPGNTEAFF. V gene TRBV7-9 combines with J gene TRBJ1-1, with D uncertain. The germline V and J ends were trimmed by 1 base and 1 base, with 7 bases remaining between them. The germline V gene encodes CDR1 SEHNR and CDR2 FQNEAQ (reference sequence). The CDR3 length is 14 residues. The full variable domain, its missing parts supplied by reference TRBV7-9 and TRBJ1-1, is DTGVSQNPRHKITKRGQNVTFRCDPISEHNRLYWYRQTLGQGPEFLTYFQNEAQLEKSRLLSDRFSAERPKGSFSTLEIQRTEQGDSAMYLCASSLGPGNTEAFFGQGTRLTVV.

This clonotype was found a few times. The rearrangement joins TRBV20-1 to TRBJ2-7; tentatively, D is TRBD2 (6 bases). Trimming removed 5 bases at V and 6 bases at J, with 11 bases between. Germline lookup yields CDR1 DFQATT and CDR2 SNEGSKA (reference sequence). The CDR3 consists of 11 residues. CDR3 in amino acids: CSAGGWGEQYF. In DNA form, the CDR3 reads TGCAGTGCTGGGGGGTGGGGCGAGCAGTACTTC.

The chain employs TRBV5-4 and TRBJ1-3; the D gene is possibly TRBD1 (6 bases). CDR3 length: 16 residues. V was clipped by 2 bases and J by 0 bases, with 12 bases between them. Per germline, CDR1 SGHNT and CDR2 YYREEE (reference sequence). Here the CDR3 reads CASSFGGQHSGNTIYF. The CDR3 nucleotides read TGTGCCAGCAGCTTTGGGGGACAACACTCTGGAAACACCATATATTTT.

This clonotype has a handful of counts. The gene calls are TRBV7-8 and TRBJ2-1, with 13 bases aligning to TRBD2. The germline CDR1 and CDR2 sequences are SGHVS and FQNEAQ. Losses at the gene ends were 5 bases for V and 7 bases for J; bases not matched to a gene: 14. The CDR3 is 18 residues long. The CDR3 DNA is TGTGCCAGCAGCACCTGGACTAGCGGGAGCTCGGGGGGGAATGAGCAGTTCTTC. It codes for CASSTWTSGSSGGNEQFF.

This clonotype showed up just a few times. The V call is TRBV7-2, the J call TRBJ2-3; perhaps D is TRBD1 or TRBD2 (6 bases each). V lost 2 bases, J lost 0 bases, and 15 bases lay in between. There are 17 residues in the CDR3. CDR1 is SGHTA, CDR2 FQGNSA, per germline. CDR3 loop: CASSLSPGADSTDTQYF. Here the CDR3 DNA reads TGTGCCAGCAGCTTAAGTCCGGGGGCCGATAGCACAGATACGCAGTATTTT.

There are a few counts of this clonotype. The J gene is TRBJ1-5, the V gene TRBV28; no clear D gene. Germline V CDR1 and CDR2: MDHEN, SYDVKM. The ends were cut back, 5 bases at V and 4 bases at J, with 12 bases in the middle. The CDR3 is made up of 14 amino acids. The chain's CDR3 is CASSIPGPNQPQHF. CDR3 in DNA: TGTGCCAGCAGTATCCCGGGCCCGAATCAGCCCCAGCATTTT.

The V call is TRBV27, the J call TRBJ1-5, with TRBD1 matching over 8 bases. Germline V gene lookup returns CDR1 MNHEY and CDR2 SMNVEV (reference sequence). The CDR3 is 14 amino acids. V shed 8 bases and J 1 base; nucleotides not matched to a gene: 4. Written as DNA, the CDR3 is TGTGCCAGCGCAGGGGGCAGAAGCAATCAGCCCCAGCATTTT. It translates to CASAGGRSNQPQHF.

The gene calls are TRBV7-3 and TRBJ2-1; TRBD2 matches 14 bases. V was pared by 5 bases and J by 2 bases, with 5 bases of the junction left unmatched. This CDR3 is built from 17 residues. Germline loops: CDR1 SGHTA, CDR2 FQGTGA. The CDR3 region is CASSRTSGRITYNEQFF. The CDR3 DNA follows: TGTGCCAGCAGCCGGACTAGCGGGAGGATAACCTACAATGAGCAGTTCTTC. The full variable domain, with the rest looked up from reference TRBV7-3 and TRBJ2-1, is GAGVSQTPSNKVTEKGKYVELRCDPISGHTALYWYRQSLGQGPEFLIYFQGTGAADDSGLPNDRFFAVRPEGSVSTLKIQRTERGDSAVYLCASSRTSGRITYNEQFFGPGTRLTVL.

The chain is built from TRBV9 and TRBJ1-6; a possible D gene is TRBD1 (5 bases). Germline V gives CDR1 SGDLS, CDR2 YYNGEE. V dropped 0 bases and J dropped 9 bases, with 13 bases sitting between them. The CDR3 contains 15 residues. The CDR3 reads CASSVVPGWTSPLHF. The CDR3 DNA follows: TGTGCCAGCAGCGTAGTACCAGGGTGGACTTCACCCCTCCACTTT.

This clonotype was found many times. The chain joins TRBV7-8 to TRBJ2-3; the D gene could be TRBD1 or TRBD2 (5 bases each). The germline V and J ends were trimmed by 4 bases and 0 bases, with 11 bases remaining between them. Germline V gives CDR1 SGHVS, CDR2 FQNEAQ. This CDR3 contains 15 residues. CDR3 DNA: TGTGCCAGCAGCTCCGAGGGGAGAAGCACAGATACGCAGTATTTT. Its protein product is CASSSEGRSTDTQYF.

A remark on this clonotype: Mismatch with germline at one junction end may stem from a read error. The chain couples TRBV12-3 or TRBV12-4 to TRBJ2-7; D is unclear. The CDR3 is 13 amino acids. The CDR3 reads CASSFSSKDRQAF. The CDR3 DNA reads TGTGCCAGCAGTTTTTCCAGCAAAGATAGGCAGGCATTC.

This sequence joins TRBV19 and TRBJ2-4, with D unresolved. V was trimmed by 3 bases and J by 7 bases, leaving 13 bases between them. The germline gives CDR1 LNHDA, CDR2 SQIVND (reference sequence). The CDR3 consists of 14 residues. As DNA, the CDR3 is TGTGCCAGTAGTATGGGGATCGCTCGGAACATTCAGTACTTC. It specifies CASSMGIARNIQYF.

The rearrangement uses TRBV7-8 and TRBJ1-2, with a possible D match to TRBD1 (6 bases). V was trimmed by 1 base and J by 2 bases, leaving 11 bases between them. This CDR3 is 15 amino acids long. Germline V gives CDR1 SGHVS, CDR2 FQNEAQ. The CDR3 DNA follows: TGTGCCAGCAGCTTAGGGGGGGCAGGGAACTATGGCTACACCTTC. Encoded protein: CASSLGGAGNYGYTF.

The chain's CDR3 is CASTPGWTGRETQYF. CDR3 nucleotide sequence: TGTGCCAGCACCCCGGGGTGGACAGGGCGGGAGACCCAGTACTTC. The V gene is TRBV12-3 or TRBV12-4, the J gene TRBJ2-5, with 8 bases lining up with TRBD1. The CDR3 sequence is 15 residues long. With V trimmed by 7 bases and J by 5 bases, 12 bases remained unmatched.

This CDR3 reads CSVDFTGGYNEQFF. As DNA, the CDR3 is TGCAGCGTTGATTTTACAGGGGGATACAATGAGCAGTTCTTC. The chain joins TRBV29-1 to TRBJ2-1, with TRBD1 matching over 8 bases. Germline CDR1 is SQVTM and CDR2 is ANQGSEA. The CDR3 is made up of 14 amino acids. V lost 3 bases and J lost 4; bases outside the gene matches: 5.

V and J are TRBV5-1 and TRBJ2-3; weak D call: TRBD1 (5 bases). Germline lookup yields CDR1 SGHRS and CDR2 YFSETQ. This CDR3 is 12 amino acids long. V gave up 5 bases and J gave up 6 bases, with 10 bases separating them. The CDR3 DNA reads as TGCGCCAGCAGACCAGGGCCCGATACGCAGTATTTT. Protein product: CASRPGPDTQYF.

This clonotype was seen ten or more times. The chain carries TRBV18 and TRBJ2-3; D is undetermined. The CDR3 spans 15 residues. CDR1 and CDR2 (germline): KGHSH, LQKENI. V was cut by 1 base and J by 2 bases, with 10 bases left in between. The CDR3 sequence: CASSPLSTHTDTQYF. CDR3 coding DNA: TGTGCCAGCTCACCACTAAGCACTCACACAGATACGCAGTATTTT.